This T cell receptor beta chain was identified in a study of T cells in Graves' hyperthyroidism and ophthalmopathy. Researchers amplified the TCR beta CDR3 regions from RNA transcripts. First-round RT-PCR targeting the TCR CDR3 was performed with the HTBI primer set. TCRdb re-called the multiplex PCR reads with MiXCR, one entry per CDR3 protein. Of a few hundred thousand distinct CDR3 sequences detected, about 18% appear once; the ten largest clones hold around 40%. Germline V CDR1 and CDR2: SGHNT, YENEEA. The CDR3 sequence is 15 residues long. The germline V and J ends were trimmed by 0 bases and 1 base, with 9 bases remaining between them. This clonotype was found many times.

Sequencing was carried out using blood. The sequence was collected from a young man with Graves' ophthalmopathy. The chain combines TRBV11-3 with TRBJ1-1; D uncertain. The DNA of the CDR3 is TGTGCCAGCAGCTTAGATGATACAGCGAACACTGAAGCTTTCTTT. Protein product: CASSLDDTANTEAFF.